This T cell receptor beta chain is from a study of a mutant IDH1 vaccine in newly diagnosed glioma. Germline V gives CDR1 SGHAT, CDR2 FQNNGV. The CDR3 extends over 17 amino acids. The germline V and J ends were trimmed by 3 bases and 5 bases, with 22 bases remaining between them. Study-wide results and caveats: A vaccine-induced immune response developed in roughly 93% of the patients. Pseudoprogression appeared unlinked to shifts in leading peripheral T cell clonotypes.

In regard to this clone: Its matching antigen is unknown.

Sequencing was performed with immunoSEQ multiplex PCR; in TCRdb, only in-frame clones are kept and a portion is missing. Of 85,000 to 100,000 clones in the sample, 70% to 90% were seen once. Time point indicated: baseline, week 1 (first vaccination visit). Treatment described: pre-vaccination baseline after standard-of-care therapy. The receptor was isolated from a woman in her forties or fifties with glioma. Specimen: PBMCs, collected from a glioma patient treated with radiotherapy, temozolomide or both. The chain links TRBV11-2 to TRBJ2-5; perhaps TRBD2 as D (5 bases). CDR3 DNA: TGTGCCAGCAGCTTGTCCCCCCAACTAGGAGTGGGGGAGACCCAGTACTTC. Encoded protein: CASSLSPQLGVGETQYF.